The text below deals with one T cell receptor beta chain. This record belongs to a study of T cells in women clearing cervical HPV infection. Study at large: Controls were women whose single incident HPV16 infection cleared within 12 months without precancer or cancer. Case blood drawn at lesion detection; control blood after infection cleared.

The protocol was immunoSEQ multiplex PCR, while the TCRdb copy is restricted to in-frame clones and leaves out a portion. The repertoire table contains approximately 40,000 clones. The sequencing input was blood buffy coat. This sequence was found in a woman aged 18-69 years with a cervical HPV16 infection that either progressed to CIN3+ or cleared (not recorded which).

The CDR3 DNA, read in part, is TGCAGCGTCAATAGCGGGAGGGGCAATGAG. Translation: CSVNSGRGNE. The entire CDR3 sequence reads CSVNSGRGNEQFF. V gene TRBV29-1 combines with J gene TRBJ2-1, with 11 positions matching TRBD2. The CDR3 goes on 3 residues after the read ends, and that part is filled in from the germline J gene. The CDR3 consists of 13 residues. V shed 6 bases, J shed 6 bases, and the junction held 4 bases outside the gene matches. CDR1 is SQVTM and CDR2 is ANQGSEA in the germline V gene.